A selection of T cell receptor beta chains follows, all from one sample in a study of CD8 T cells in Susac syndrome. TCRdb called the immunoSEQ multiplex PCR reads again in MiXCR, with one record for every CDR3 protein. The repertoire holds over 350,000 distinct CDR3 sequences, with around 85% as singletons. The sample was CD8+ T cells from PBMCs. The receptors come from a human donor with multiple sclerosis. Both conserved end residues are part of each CDR3. The D gene is left open where the match is weak. Clone size, where shown, is once, few, many, or a class for clones that have expanded.

d_gene	v_gene	abundance	j_gene	CDR3nt	CDR3aa
NA	TRBV14	NA	TRBJ1-2	TGTGCCATACCTGATAGTGGCTACACCTTC	CAIPDSGYTF
TRBD1	TRBV9	NA	TRBJ1-1	TGTGCCAGCAGTCCATCACAGGGGGCTGCCACTGAAGCTTTCTTT	CASSPSQGAATEAFF
TRBD1	TRBV6-1	NA	TRBJ2-1	TGTGCCAGCAGGGGGACAGTGTTGTACAATGAGCAGTTCTTC	CASRGTVLYNEQFF
NA	TRBV10-3	NA	TRBJ2-2	TGTGCCATCAAGACGAACACCGGGGAGCTGTTTTTT	CAIKTNTGELFF
NA	TRBV19	NA	TRBJ1-2	TGTGCCAGTAGTATCGGGGGGCTGCATGGCTACACCTTC	CASSIGGLHGYTF
TRBD1	TRBV19	NA	TRBJ1-2	TGTGCCAGTCGAACAGGGGCCCATGGCTACACCTTC	CASRTGAHGYTF
NA	TRBV29-1	NA	TRBJ2-7	TGCAGCGTTACCGAAGGCTACGAGCAGTACTTC	CSVTEGYEQYF
NA	TRBV30	NA	TRBJ2-7	TGTGCCTGGAGTGTATGGGGCGGCTACGAGCAGTACTTC	CAWSVWGGYEQYF
NA	TRBV12-3/TRBV12-4	NA	TRBJ2-2	TGTGCCAGCACCCCAGGGGCAGGCTACACCGGGGAGCTGTTTTTT	CASTPGAGYTGELFF
TRBD1	TRBV7-2	once	TRBJ2-7	TGTGCCAGCAGCTTGGGGCCGACAGGGTTAATCTACGAGCAGTACTTC	CASSLGPTGLIYEQYF
NA	TRBV4-1	NA	TRBJ1-5	TGCGCCAGCAGCCAAGTACCAGCGATTCAGCCCCAGCATTTT	CASSQVPAIQPQHF
TRBD1	TRBV23-1	NA	TRBJ1-2	TGCGCCAGCCGTTGTGGGACAGGGATCGTAGGGTCCTATGGCTACACCTTC	CASRCGTGIVGSYGYTF
TRBD2	TRBV11-3	NA	TRBJ2-3	TGTGCCAGCAGCTTAATCGCTAGCGGTCGAGGGGATACGCAGTATTTT	CASSLIASGRGDTQYF
TRBD2	TRBV30	NA	TRBJ2-3	TGTGCCTGGAGTCTAGCGGGGGGGCCCGATACGCAGTATTTT	CAWSLAGGPDTQYF
NA	TRBV9	NA	TRBJ2-7	TGTGCCAGCAGCGTATACGGCGTCTCCTACGAGCAGTACTTC	CASSVYGVSYEQYF
NA	TRBV9	NA	TRBJ1-1	TGTGCCAGCAGCGTAGAGGGGAGTGAAGCTTTCTTT	CASSVEGSEAFF
NA	TRBV4-1	once	TRBJ2-5	TGCGCCAGCAGCATAGACAGGAGCTATCAAGAGACCCAGTACTTC	CASSIDRSYQETQYF
NA	TRBV5-4	once	TRBJ1-1	TGTGCCAGCAGCGCCCCGGGGACCATCATGAACACTGAAGCTTTCTTT	CASSAPGTIMNTEAFF
TRBD1	TRBV5-1	NA	TRBJ1-2	TGCGCCAGCAGCTTGGGGACAGGGTTTGGCTACACCTTC	CASSLGTGFGYTF
NA	TRBV28	NA	TRBJ1-2	TGTGCCAGCTTCGACCTCTATGGCTACACCTTC	CASFDLYGYTF
NA	TRBV19	NA	TRBJ2-7	TGTGCCAGTAGTATCGCGGCAGTACCGTCCTACGAGCAGTACTTC	CASSIAAVPSYEQYF
NA	TRBV11-3	NA	TRBJ2-2	TGTGCCAGCAGCTTAGGGTTAAAGGGACCGCCCGGGGAGCTGTTTTTT	CASSLGLKGPPGELFF
TRBD1	TRBV5-1	NA	TRBJ2-7	TGTGCCAGCAGCCCGGGACAGGGGGTCAACGAGCAGTACTTC	CASSPGQGVNEQYF
NA	TRBV7-9	NA	TRBJ1-2	TGTGCCAGCAGCTCCCCGGACAGCCACTATGGCTACACCTTC	CASSSPDSHYGYTF
NA	TRBV11-2	few	TRBJ2-3	TGTGCCAGCAGCTTAGAGAAGAGGGAGTGGGTAGATACGCAGTATTTT	CASSLEKREWVDTQYF
NA	TRBV19	once	TRBJ2-7	TGTGCCAGTAGTCCCCTGCTAACAGGGTCAGGCTACGAGCAGTACTTC	CASSPLLTGSGYEQYF
TRBD1	TRBV5-1	NA	TRBJ1-1	TGCGCCAGCAGCCCCAGGGGGGCGGGCACTGAAGCTTTCTTT	CASSPRGAGTEAFF
TRBD1	TRBV11-2	NA	TRBJ2-1	TGTGCCAGCAGCTTAGCCGGGACAGGAGAGCAGTTCTTC	CASSLAGTGEQFF
NA	TRBV29-1	NA	TRBJ2-7	TGCAGCGTTGGGACGGATTCTTCCTACGAGCAGTACTTC	CSVGTDSSYEQYF
TRBD1	TRBV7-2	NA	TRBJ1-1	TGTGCCAGCAGCCGCCAGCCCGGGACAGTAGGTTTGGATGGTGAAGCTTTCTTT	CASSRQPGTVGLDGEAFF
TRBD2	TRBV5-4	NA	TRBJ2-1	TGTGCCAGCAGTCTTAGCGGGGGGGTGTTCTACAATGAGCAGTTCTTC	CASSLSGGVFYNEQFF
NA	TRBV24-1	few	TRBJ1-5	TGTGCCACCAGTCGGGGTAGCAATCAGCCCCAGCATTTT	CATSRGSNQPQHF
TRBD1	TRBV4-1	few	TRBJ2-7	TGCGCCAGCAGCCATGAAGACAGGGGTTACGAGCAGTACTTC	CASSHEDRGYEQYF
NA	TRBV20-1	NA	TRBJ2-7	TGCAGTGCTAGAGAAGAGGGCCTCTCCTACGAGCAGTACTTC	CSAREEGLSYEQYF
NA	TRBV12-5	NA	TRBJ1-2	TGTGCTAGTGGTTTGGGGAACAGGGAAGACTCCTATGGCTACACCTTC	CASGLGNREDSYGYTF
NA	TRBV6-1	few	TRBJ2-7	TGTGCCAGCACCTCAGGGGACACCTCCTACGAGCAGTACTTC	CASTSGDTSYEQYF
NA	TRBV6-2/TRBV6-3	NA	TRBJ2-7	TGTGCCAGCAGTTTCGACAGATACTCCTACGAGCAGTACTTC	CASSFDRYSYEQYF
NA	TRBV3-1	few	TRBJ1-2	TGTGCCAGCAGCCCAGGGTTGTCGGGCTACACCTTC	CASSPGLSGYTF
NA	TRBV21-1	NA	TRBJ2-5	TGTGCCAGCAGCAAAGAGATCGCTTTGGGGGCCCAGTACTTC	CASSKEIALGAQYF
NA	TRBV21-1	NA	TRBJ2-7	TGTGCCAGCAGCAAATCCGAGACAGCTTTCTACGAGCAGTACTTC	CASSKSETAFYEQYF
NA	TRBV6-2/TRBV6-3	NA	TRBJ2-7	TGTGCCAGCAGCTTTTGGAGCACCGGAACTTACGAGCAGTACTTC	CASSFWSTGTYEQYF
TRBD2	TRBV4-1	NA	TRBJ2-1	TGCGCCAGCAGCCAGGGGGGGCTAGCGGGAGAGGTAGGTGAGCAGTTCTTC	CASSQGGLAGEVGEQFF
NA	TRBV25-1	NA	TRBJ2-3	TGTGCCAGCAGCCCCCGGTCTCCTAGGTCAAATACGCAGTATTTT	CASSPRSPRSNTQYF
TRBD1	TRBV3-1	NA	TRBJ2-2	TGTGCCAGCAGCCAACCCGACAGGGATATCGGGGAGCTGTTTTTT	CASSQPDRDIGELFF
TRBD1	TRBV7-6	NA	TRBJ2-5	TGTGCCAGCAGCTACTCGCCAGGGGGAGAGACCCAGTACTTC	CASSYSPGGETQYF
NA	TRBV7-2	NA	TRBJ2-7	TGTGCCAGCAGCTCGGGCGTGGCAACCGAGCAGTACTTC	CASSSGVATEQYF
TRBD2	TRBV2	NA	TRBJ2-3	TGTGCCAGAGGACTAGTAGGAGATACGCAGTATTTT	CARGLVGDTQYF
TRBD2	TRBV7-2	NA	TRBJ2-1	TGTGCCAGCACCGATCATGGCGGGGGTTTCTACAATGAGCAGTTCTTC	CASTDHGGGFYNEQFF
NA	TRBV27	NA	TRBJ2-2	TGTGCCAGCAGTTCAGACATAACCGGGGAGCTGTTTTTT	CASSSDITGELFF
NA	TRBV4-1	NA	TRBJ2-1	TGCGCCAGCAGCCAAGAGGTGAGCTCCTACAATGAGCAGTTCTTC	CASSQEVSSYNEQFF
NA	TRBV20-1	NA	TRBJ2-2	TGCAGTGCTAGAGTTGGGGTGGCGGAAGCGAAGGGGGACACCGGGGAGCTGTTTTTT	CSARVGVAEAKGDTGELFF
TRBD2	TRBV28	NA	TRBJ2-7	TGTGCCAGCAGTTCCTTGAACCTTAGCGGGAGGATGTCCTACGAGCAGTACTTC	CASSSLNLSGRMSYEQYF
NA	TRBV5-1	NA	TRBJ1-1	TGCGCCAGCAGCTTCGACGTGGTGAACACTGAAGCTTTCTTT	CASSFDVVNTEAFF
NA	TRBV7-9	NA	TRBJ2-7	TGTGCCAGCAGCTTATCGGAAGGGGAGCTTGCCTACGAGCAGTACTTC	CASSLSEGELAYEQYF
NA	TRBV5-1	NA	TRBJ2-2	TGCGCCAGCTGTCAGGTCCCGCGGGCGAACACCGGGGAGCTGTTTTTT	CASCQVPRANTGELFF
TRBD1	TRBV6-1	few	TRBJ1-2	TGTGCCAGCAGTTCCCGGGACAGCCTCTATGGCTACACCTTC	CASSSRDSLYGYTF
TRBD2	TRBV9	NA	TRBJ2-3	TGTGCCAGCAGCCCTGGGGGGCTAGCGGGAGAAGATACGCAGTATTTT	CASSPGGLAGEDTQYF
TRBD1	TRBV6-5	NA	TRBJ2-5	TGTGCCAGCAGTTACGGGTTAACAGGGGGCGTAGAGACCCAGTACTTC	CASSYGLTGGVETQYF
NA	TRBV27	NA	TRBJ2-1	TGTGCCAGCAGTATCAACCTTCTAGCGCCGTCCTACAATGAGCAGTTCTTC	CASSINLLAPSYNEQFF
NA	TRBV5-6	NA	TRBJ2-7	TGTGCCAGCAGCGCCCAAACCTACGAGCAGTACTTC	CASSAQTYEQYF